These 10 T cell receptor beta chains were all obtained from the same sample, sequenced in a study of blood T cell repertoires in COVID-19 (dated by TCRdb to between 2020 and 2021). Libraries were prepared through the immunoSEQ multiplex PCR assay. In its TCRdb copy, this immuneACCESS table keeps in-frame sequences only and misses some clones. Where compared with another copy, unresolved V genes explain less than half of these, and the others have no known cause. A total of under 200,000 clones appear in this sample, 85% to 90% of them only once. The top ten constitute approximately 11% of the sample. Sequenced: peripheral blood. The receptors were sampled from a woman aged 60-75 years with COVID-19, enrolled during active disease.

The chain is built from TRBV29-1 and TRBJ2-7, with 9 bases lining up with TRBD1. Germline V gene lookup returns CDR1 SQVTM and CDR2 ANQGSEA. V lost 5 bases to trimming and J lost 3 bases; unmatched junction nucleotides: 8. The CDR3 covers 14 residues. The CDR3 loop reads CSVREPTGGYEQYF. The DNA for the CDR3 is TGCAGCGTTAGGGAGCCGACAGGGGGCTACGAGCAGTACTTC.

This clone was seen just once. The rearrangement links TRBV6-5 to TRBJ2-2; TRBD2 aligns across 10 bases. This CDR3 contains 15 residues. Per germline, CDR1 MNHEY and CDR2 SVGAGI. The V and J ends lost 8 bases and 5 bases, in that order; junction bases with no gene match: 8. CDR3 in DNA: TGTGCCAGCCGGGCTAGCGGGAGAGGTACCGGGGAGCTGTTTTTT. This encodes CASRASGRGTGELFF.

The chain couples TRBV9 to TRBJ1-1, with 8 bases that match TRBD1. V dropped 3 bases and J dropped 7; count of bases not matched to a gene: 5. Germline V gene sequence: CDR1 SGDLS, CDR2 YYNGEE. The CDR3 totals 13 residues. The CDR3 protein is CASSATGGDEAFF. The CDR3 region has the DNA TGTGCCAGCAGCGCTACAGGGGGTGATGAAGCTTTCTTT.

The gene calls are TRBV21-1 and TRBJ1-5. TRBV21-1 is deemed a pseudogene. The CDR3 extends over 17 amino acids. CDR3: CASSSAAGIPLNQPQHF. The DNA for the CDR3 is TGTGCCAGCAGCAGCGCCGCCGGGATCCCGCTGAATCAGCCCCAGCATTTT.

This chain joins TRBV6-5 and TRBJ1-5; maybe TRBD1 (6 bases). V lost 8 bases, J lost 6 bases, and 17 bases lay in between. The germline CDR1 and CDR2 sequences are MNHEY and SVGAGI. The CDR3 totals 14 residues. CDR3 in DNA: TGTGCCAGCGCGGTACAGGGTACGCGTCAGCCCCAGCATTTT. Its translation: CASAVQGTRQPQHF.

This clone was recorded once. The rearrangement uses TRBV6-5 and TRBJ2-1, with 8 bases identical to TRBD2. Germline CDR1 and CDR2: MNHEY and SVGAGI. The CDR3 has 14 residues. The V gene end was trimmed by 11 bases and the J gene end by 0 bases; junction bases not matched to a gene: 6. This CDR3 is CAVKRESSYNEQFF. CDR3 sequence (DNA): TGTGCCGTGAAGCGGGAGAGCTCCTACAATGAGCAGTTCTTC.

V gene TRBV15 combines with J gene TRBJ1-4, with TRBD1 as a possible D gene (5 bases). CDR1 and CDR2 (germline): LNHNV, YYDKDF (reference sequence). V lost 1 base to trimming and J lost 8 bases, with 14 bases between them. The CDR3 extends over 15 amino acids. CDR3 region: CATSRGARDSEKLFF. The DNA of the CDR3 is TGTGCCACCAGCAGAGGTGCCCGGGACTCAGAAAAACTGTTTTTT. The full variable domain, completed using reference TRBV15 and TRBJ1-4, is DAMVIQNPRYQVTQFGKPVTLSCSQTLNHNVMYWYQQKSSQAPKLLFHYYDKDFNNEADTPDNFQSRRPNTSFCFLDIRSPGLGDTAMYLCATSRGARDSEKLFFGSGTQLSVL.

The gene calls are TRBV6-5 and TRBJ1-2; 7 bases line up with TRBD1. This CDR3 comprises 16 residues. Germline V CDR1 and CDR2: MNHEY, SVGAGI. After removal of 0 bases from V and 4 bases from J, the junction contained 8 bases not matched to a gene. The CDR3 spells CASSYSKGGLGYGYTF. In DNA, the CDR3 is TGTGCCAGCAGTTACTCGAAAGGGGGCCTTGGCTATGGCTACACCTTC.

V and J are TRBV7-2 and TRBJ2-5, with 7 bases that match TRBD1. The V gene end was trimmed by 4 bases and the J gene end by 3 bases; junction bases not matched to a gene: 5. This CDR3 contains 14 residues. CDR1 and CDR2 from the germline V gene are SGHTA and FQGNSA. CDR3 nucleotides: TGTGCCAGCAGCTACCAGACAGGGAAAGAGACCCAGTACTTC. Translating gives CASSYQTGKETQYF.

This chain joins TRBV21-1 and TRBJ2-1; whether TRBD2, the table's D call, matches the DNA was not checked. TRBV21-1 is a pseudogene segment. This CDR3 spans 15 amino acids. The DNA of the CDR3 is TGTGCCAGCAGCTGTGAGCGGGTCCCTTGGAATGAGCAGTTCTTC. Its translation: CASSCERVPWNEQFF.